Sequencing of this T cell receptor (beta chain) was carried out in a study of cytomegalovirus exposure and HLA in healthy donors. The wider study: The Caucasian-associated ancestry cluster contained about four fifths of the approximately 400 genotyped donors. General observations from the study: The study labeled fewer than 200 TCR beta chains cytomegalovirus-associated. As a later analysis showed, a missense DCLRE1C variant was linked to trimming of TCR beta V- and J-genes. Researchers reported from a later analysis that most CMV-associated TCR beta chains appeared HLA-restricted.

This CDR3 has 15 amino acids. Deletions cut 4 bases from V and 6 bases from J, with 18 bases between. Germline CDR1 reads SGHRS; CDR2 reads YFSETQ. Primers included in the PCR were 60 Vbeta and 13 Jbeta primers. Here immunoSEQ multiplex PCR was the method, and the copy in TCRdb shows in-frame clones only, minus some. This table holds 180,000 or so clones, over 80% found once. A note on this clone: Its antigen is unknown.

Sample: PBMCs. The chain links TRBV5-1 to TRBJ2-3, with a weak D call TRBD1 (5 bases). The receptor's source is a woman aged 45-60 years in good health and CMV-seropositive. The chain's CDR3 is CASSGVPGSGDTQYF. CDR3 in DNA: TGCGCCAGCAGCGGGGTCCCCGGATCAGGGGATACGCAGTATTTT.